The 5 T cell receptor beta chains presented below share a single source sample, sequenced in a study. The data were produced by immunoSEQ multiplex PCR, yet TCRdb's version contains in-frame clones alone and is incomplete. Among some 48,000 clones listed, 90% to 95% were seen once. Sequenced input: PBMCs. Every receptor here comes from a middle-aged man with rheumatoid arthritis.

The chain couples TRBV3-1 (or the pseudogene TRBV3-2) to TRBJ1-2; D not certain. The germline V gene has CDR1 LGHDT and CDR2 YNNKEL (reference sequence). V was trimmed by 0 bases and J by 4 bases, leaving 12 bases between them. This CDR3 region has 15 residues. Written as DNA, the CDR3 is TGTGCCAGCAGCCAAGATCTGGCAGACACCTATGGCTACACCTTC. Protein: CASSQDLADTYGYTF.

The chain links TRBV2 to TRBJ2-3; 10 nucleotides line up with TRBD2. Germline-derived CDR1 and CDR2 are SNHLY and FYNNEI. The CDR3 contains 17 residues. V gave up 5 bases and J gave up 0 bases; unmatched junction bases: 8. CDR3 coding DNA: TGTGCCAGCAGTCTTCTAGCGGGGGCAACTAGCACAGATACGCAGTATTTT. This gives the protein CASSLLAGATSTDTQYF.

The chain carries TRBV9 and TRBJ1-4, with D possibly matching TRBD1 (6 bases). Germline V gene lookup returns CDR1 SGDLS and CDR2 YYNGEE. The CDR3 is 14 residues long. The V gene lost 0 bases and the J gene lost 4 bases, with 7 bases spanning the gap. For the CDR3, the DNA is TGTGCCAGCAGCGTAGAGGGGGGTAATGAAAAACTGTTTTTT. Protein: CASSVEGGNEKLFF. Using reference TRBV9 and TRBJ1-4 for the parts outside the CDR3, the full variable domain is DSGVTQTPKHLITATGQRVTLRCSPRSGDLSVYWYQQSLDQGLQFLIQYYNGEERAKGNILERFSAQQFPDLHSELNLSSLELGDSALYFCASSVEGGNEKLFFGSGTQLSVL.

The chain carries TRBV5-4 and TRBJ1-1; TRBD1 aligns across 8 bases. The CDR3 sequence is 15 residues long. Germline CDR1 and CDR2: SGHNT and YYREEE (reference sequence). The V gene end was trimmed by 4 bases and the J gene end by 0 bases; junction bases not matched to a gene: 5. CDR3: CASSKGQGLNTEAFF. CDR3 nucleotide sequence: TGTGCCAGCAGCAAAGGACAGGGATTGAACACTGAAGCTTTCTTT.

This sequence joins TRBV18 and TRBJ2-2, with 12 bases aligning to TRBD2. The CDR3 extends over 17 amino acids. J gave up 0 bases and V 3 bases, and 2 bases lay outside the gene matches. Germline V CDR1 and CDR2: KGHSH, LQKENI. Here the CDR3 reads CASSPGLAGTNTGELFF. CDR3 in DNA: TGTGCCAGCTCACCGGGACTAGCGGGCACGAACACCGGGGAGCTGTTTTTT.